These T cell receptor beta chains were read from a single sample in a study of cytomegalovirus exposure and HLA in healthy donors. Data came from immunoSEQ multiplex PCR; TCRdb stores just in-frame clones and leaves some out. The sample is made up of approximately 70,000 clones, and the top ten hold about 5% of it. The sample comprised PBMCs. The origin of the receptors is a woman aged 40-49 years in good health and CMV-seropositive. The CDR3 runs from the conserved cysteine through the conserved F or W. A D gene is named only where the DNA matches it firmly.

V gene	D gene	J gene	CDR3 DNA	CDR3 protein
TRBV9	NA	TRBJ2-1	TGTGCCAGCAGCGTAGAAACCGTCCCAGACAATGAGCAGTTCTTC	CASSVETVPDNEQFF
TRBV5-1	NA	TRBJ2-3	TGCGCCAGCAGCTTGGAAGGGGCAGGCGCAGATACGCAGTATTTT	CASSLEGAGADTQYF
TRBV4-1	NA	TRBJ1-2	TGCGCCAGCAGCCCGGAGGGCGCTACTAACTATGGCTACACCTTC	CASSPEGATNYGYTF
TRBV5-1	TRBD1	TRBJ1-2	TGCGCCAGCAGCAGGACAGGGGAGAACTATGGCTACACCTTC	CASSRTGENYGYTF
TRBV4-1	TRBD2	TRBJ2-5	TGCGCCAGCAGAGGACTAGCGGAGGGAGAGACCCAGTACTTC	CASRGLAEGETQYF
TRBV19	NA	TRBJ1-5	TGTGCCAGTGCCCGCCCCGGAGGCAATCAGCCCCAGCATTTT	CASARPGGNQPQHF
TRBV4-1	TRBD2	TRBJ2-1	TGCGCCAGCAGCCCGAGGACTAGGGAAAATGAGCAGTTCTTC	CASSPRTRENEQFF
TRBV14	TRBD2	TRBJ2-1	TGTGCCAGCAGCCAAGATTTCACTAGCGGCTACAATGAGCAGTTCTTC	CASSQDFTSGYNEQFF
TRBV29-1	NA	TRBJ2-7	TGCAGCGCGAAATCGAGCTCCTACGAGCAGTACTTC	CSAKSSSYEQYF
TRBV5-4	TRBD2	TRBJ2-4	TGTGCCAGCTCTGGACTAGCGGGAGGCCCAAAATCCATTCAGTACTTC	CASSGLAGGPKSIQYF
TRBV6-6	TRBD1	TRBJ1-2	TGTGCCAGCAGTTACCAAGACAGGGAGGATGGCTACACCTTC	CASSYQDREDGYTF
TRBV5-1	TRBD2	TRBJ2-3	TGCGCCAGCAGCCTCCGGACTAGCGGGGCTTCCGCTAGCACAGATACGCAGTATTTT	CASSLRTSGASASTDTQYF
TRBV5-1	TRBD1	TRBJ2-7	TGCGCCAGCAGCTTGGGACGGACAGGGCTGTTAGACGAGCAGTACTTC	CASSLGRTGLLDEQYF
TRBV2	NA	TRBJ1-5	TGTGCCAGCACGAGGGCGATGGGCAATCAGCCCCAGCATTTT	CASTRAMGNQPQHF
TRBV28	NA	TRBJ2-7	TGTGCCAGCAACAGGATCACGGGAGAGCCTACCGAGCAGTACTTC	CASNRITGEPTEQYF
TRBV28	NA	TRBJ2-7	TGTGCCAGCAGTCAAGGGGGACGGGACTACGAGCAGTACTTC	CASSQGGRDYEQYF
TRBV18	TRBD1	TRBJ1-2	TGTGCCAGCTCACCATCGACAGGGGGCCAGAACTATGGCTACACCTTC	CASSPSTGGQNYGYTF
TRBV4-1	NA	TRBJ2-3	TGCGCCAGCAGCCAGGCAGGGCTATTAACAGATACGCAGTATTTT	CASSQAGLLTDTQYF
TRBV2	NA	TRBJ1-1	NA	CASSTSGGGTEAFF
TRBV6-5	NA	TRBJ1-4	TGTGCCAGCAGGCCGGGATTGCAGGACGAAAAACTGTTTTTT	CASRPGLQDEKLFF
TRBV7-2	NA	TRBJ2-7	TGTGCCAGCAGCCTAGGACCGCCCCCGGGGGAGCAGTACTTC	CASSLGPPPGEQYF
TRBV28	NA	TRBJ1-1	TGTGCCAGCAGTTTCTCTACAGGCTCGAACACTGAAGCTTTCTTT	CASSFSTGSNTEAFF
TRBV10-3	NA	TRBJ2-2	TGTGCCATCAGTGAGCCCTATGTCGGCGGCGGGGAGCTGTTTTTT	CAISEPYVGGGELFF
TRBV4-1	TRBD2	TRBJ2-7	TGCGCCAGCAGCCAAGTCCCAGCGGGAGCCTTGGAGCAGTACTTC	CASSQVPAGALEQYF
TRBV29-1	NA	TRBJ2-3	TGCAGCGTTTACGGGAAGTTGACAGATACGCAGTATTTT	CSVYGKLTDTQYF
TRBV9	NA	TRBJ2-7	TGTGCCAGCAGCGTCGACAGCTACGAGCAGTACTTC	CASSVDSYEQYF
TRBV28	NA	TRBJ1-6	TGTGCCAGCAGTTCGGACAGTGCTTCAACACCCCTCCACTTT	CASSSDSASTPLHF
TRBV19	TRBD2	TRBJ2-1	TGTGCCAGTTCTAGCGGGGGAGTACAATTGGTGGTCTTC	CASSSGGVQLVVF
TRBV25-1	NA	TRBJ2-7	TGTGCCAGCAGTGAATATTTACGGGGCGAGCAGTACTTC	CASSEYLRGEQYF
TRBV25-1	TRBD1	TRBJ2-7	TGTGCCAGCAGTGCAAATCGAGGACAGGTAACTACCTACGAGCAGTACTTC	CASSANRGQVTTYEQYF
TRBV5-1	TRBD1	TRBJ1-1	TGCGCCAGCAGTTCGGACAGGGTGAACACTGAAGCTTTCTTT	CASSSDRVNTEAFF
TRBV9	NA	TRBJ1-2	TGTGCCAGCAGCGACACAGGGTCCGTCTATGGCTACACCTTC	CASSDTGSVYGYTF
TRBV6-6	NA	TRBJ2-2	TGTGCCAGCAGTCCACTATCCACGAACACCGGGGAGCTGTTTTTT	CASSPLSTNTGELFF
TRBV6-5	TRBD2	TRBJ2-7	TGTGCCAGCAGTTACGCGACTAGCGGGAGGGACGAGCAGTACTTC	CASSYATSGRDEQYF
TRBV5-4	TRBD1	TRBJ1-1	TGTGCCAGCAGCCACCCAGCCATCGGACAGGGCTTCACTGAAGCTTTCTTT	CASSHPAIGQGFTEAFF
TRBV5-1	NA	TRBJ2-1	TGCGCCAGCAGCTTGGCGGCGGGGAATTCCTACAATGAGCAGTTCTTC	CASSLAAGNSYNEQFF
TRBV19	TRBD2	TRBJ2-5	TGTGCCAGTAGTATTTTGGCTAGCGGGGTTCAAGAGACCCAGTACTTC	CASSILASGVQETQYF
TRBV5-1	NA	TRBJ1-4	TGCGCCAGCAGCTTGGAGGGAAGACAGGCAACTAATGAAAAACTGTTTTTT	CASSLEGRQATNEKLFF
TRBV6-5	NA	TRBJ2-7	TGTGCCAGCAGTCCCCACCGAACAGTTTCCTACGAGCAGTACTTC	CASSPHRTVSYEQYF
TRBV5-1	TRBD1	TRBJ2-7	TGCGCCAGCAGCTTGGATCCGGGACAGGGTTTTTTCTCCTACGAGCAGTACTTC	CASSLDPGQGFFSYEQYF
TRBV6-5	TRBD1	TRBJ1-1	TGTGCCAGCAGTTACGGGGACAGAATGAACACTGAAGCTTTCTTT	CASSYGDRMNTEAFF
TRBV7-9	NA	TRBJ2-7	TGTGCCAGCAGCTTATCCTCGTCCTACGAGCAATACTTC	CASSLSSSYEQYF
TRBV20-1	NA	TRBJ1-1	TGCAGTGCTTCGACAGACACTGAAGCTTTCTTT	CSASTDTEAFF
TRBV4-2	TRBD1	TRBJ1-2	TGTGCCAGCAGCGAAAATGCCCCCGGGACAGGGGGCGGCTACACCTTC	CASSENAPGTGGGYTF
TRBV7-8	NA	TRBJ2-4	TGTGCCAGCAGCTTAGAGAATACCAGAATAGCCAAAAACATTCAGTACTTC	CASSLENTRIAKNIQYF
TRBV7-9	NA	TRBJ2-3	TGTGCCAGCAGCTTAGCTGGGGGGGCTGATACGCAGTATTTT	CASSLAGGADTQYF
TRBV19	NA	TRBJ1-1	TGTGCCAGTGGGACTGGCAGGAACACTGAAGCTTTCTTT	CASGTGRNTEAFF
TRBV4-3	NA	TRBJ2-3	TGCGCCAGCAGCCAAGATTATCCCGGTCAGCGGGATACGCAGTATTTT	CASSQDYPGQRDTQYF
TRBV29-1	NA	TRBJ2-5	TGCAGCGCGCGTCCCCGACTACAAGAGACCCAGTACTTC	CSARPRLQETQYF